Presented here are 13 T cell receptor beta chains from one specimen sequenced in a study of CD8 T cells in Susac syndrome. Reverse transcription used roughly 0.45 to 1 ug RNA and random hexamers. TCRdb recomputed calls from the immunoSEQ multiplex PCR reads with MiXCR, one row per CDR3 protein. The data hold 110,000 or so distinct CDR3 sequences, with roughly 97% observed a single time. Input material: CD4+ T cells from PBMCs. These receptors came from a human donor in good health.

This clonotype was counted a single time. The chain is built from TRBV7-9 and TRBJ2-7; 9 positions match TRBD1. Germline V CDR1 and CDR2: SEHNR, FQNEAQ (reference sequence). The CDR3 runs to 17 residues. The V and J ends lost 3 bases and 7 bases, in that order; junction bases with no gene match: 16. CDR3 sequence reads: CASSFGGQGRVAWEQYF. CDR3 nucleotide sequence: TGTGCCAGCAGCTTTGGCGGACAGGGGAGAGTGGCCTGGGAGCAGTACTTC.

The chain carries TRBV12-3 or TRBV12-4 and TRBJ1-2; D unresolved. The length of the CDR3 is 14 residues. Trimming cost V 7 bases and J 3 bases, with 15 bases left between them. The CDR3 here is CASTIPGRDYGYTF. As DNA, the CDR3 is TGTGCCAGCACGATTCCGGGTCGCGACTATGGCTACACCTTC.

The rearrangement joins TRBV28 to TRBJ2-4; possibly TRBD1 for D (6 bases). The CDR3 length is 13 residues. Germline CDR1 and CDR2: MDHEN and SYDVKM. V dropped 5 bases and J dropped 8 bases, with 13 bases sitting between them. The CDR3 DNA reads TGTGCCAGCAGTACCCAGGGGCGAGACATTCAGTACTTC. Translation gives CASSTQGRDIQYF.

This clonotype occurred once. This chain uses TRBV2 with TRBJ1-2, with D possibly being TRBD1 (6 bases). Germline V gene sequence: CDR1 SNHLY, CDR2 FYNNEI. The V gene lost 3 bases and the J gene lost 4 bases, with 15 bases spanning the gap. CDR3 size: 15 residues. The DNA for the CDR3 is TGTGCCAGCAGTGAGGAGGGGGGTTTCCTCTATGGCTACACCTTC. Its translation: CASSEEGGFLYGYTF. The full variable domain, rest sourced from reference TRBV2 and TRBJ1-2, is EPEVTQTPSHQVTQMGQEVILRCVPISNHLYFYWYRQILGQKVEFLVSFYNNEISEKSEIFDDQFSVERPDGSNFTLKIRSTKLEDSAMYFCASSEEGGFLYGYTFGSGTRLTVV.

This sequence joins TRBV7-9 and TRBJ2-7; a weak D match, TRBD1 (5 bases). The CDR3 has 14 amino acids. In germline, CDR1 is SEHNR, CDR2 FQNEAQ (reference sequence). Between the trimmed V and J ends, which lost 4 bases and 5 bases, there was a span of 15 bases. In DNA form, the CDR3 reads TGTGCCAGCAGCTGGCAGGGAAGCTACGACGAGCAGTACTTC. Residues: CASSWQGSYDEQYF.

The V gene is TRBV7-9, the J gene TRBJ1-2; 9 positions agree with TRBD1. The CDR3 extends over 15 amino acids. Germline values: CDR1 SEHNR, CDR2 FQNEAQ (reference sequence). With V trimmed by 4 bases and J by 2 bases, 5 bases remained unmatched. The CDR3 reads CASSSSDRGNYGYTF. The CDR3 DNA follows: TGTGCCAGCAGCTCTTCGGACAGGGGAAACTATGGCTACACCTTC.

The chain couples TRBV18 to TRBJ1-5; D is unclear. This CDR3 comprises 15 residues. V lost 0 bases and J 4 bases, leaving 10 bases between the germline ends. Germline V gives CDR1 KGHSH, CDR2 LQKENI. The CDR3 is CASSPPGFGNQPQHF. Here the CDR3 DNA reads TGTGCCAGCTCACCACCCGGCTTTGGTAATCAGCCCCAGCATTTT.

This chain joins TRBV29-1 and TRBJ1-2; 7 nucleotides line up with TRBD1. V lost 6 bases, J lost 4 bases, and 2 bases stayed unmatched. Per the germline V gene, CDR1 is SQVTM and CDR2 is ANQGSEA. The CDR3 spans 11 residues. The CDR3 nucleotides read TGCAGCGTCAGGGGGTTCTATGGCTACACCTTC. It is translated as CSVRGFYGYTF.

This chain links TRBV12-3 or TRBV12-4 with TRBJ2-4; D tentatively reads TRBD1 or TRBD2 (5 bases each). V gave up 2 bases and J gave up 2 bases, with 13 bases separating them. The CDR3 extends over 16 amino acids. CDR3 nucleotide sequence: TGTGCCAGCAGTTTAAGAGGAGGACAATCCAAAAACATTCAGTACTTC. Translating it yields CASSLRGGQSKNIQYF.

The table lists this clonotype with a count of one. The chain joins TRBV19 to TRBJ1-5; 7 nucleotides agree with TRBD1. The CDR3 is made up of 13 amino acids. V trimming: 6 bases; J trimming: 3 bases; junction bases outside the gene matches: 2. The germline gives CDR1 LNHDA, CDR2 SQIVND (reference sequence). DNA of the CDR3: TGTGCCAGTAGACAGGGGTCCAATCAGCCCCAGCATTTT. It yields the protein CASRQGSNQPQHF.

J is TRBJ2-3 and V is TRBV20-1; possible D gene TRBD2, 5 bases. The CDR3 runs to 15 residues. V was cut by 1 base and J by 2 bases, with 13 bases left in between. Germline V lookup: CDR1 DFQATT, CDR2 SNEGSKA (reference sequence). In DNA, the CDR3 is TGCAGTGCTAGAGCCCCTTTACTAGACACAGATACGCAGTATTTT. Encoded protein: CSARAPLLDTDTQYF.

Only one count was recorded for this clonotype. This chain joins TRBV28 and TRBJ2-7, with D maybe TRBD1 (6 bases). V was pared by 5 bases and J by 3 bases, with 17 bases between. There are 15 residues in the CDR3. Germline V gene lookup returns CDR1 MDHEN and CDR2 SYDVKM. As DNA, the CDR3 is TGTGCCAGCAGTGTAAGTCTGGCAGGGGTCTACGAGCAGTACTTC. It is translated as CASSVSLAGVYEQYF.

V is TRBV20-1 and J is TRBJ1-5; the D is unclear. Germline V gives CDR1 DFQATT, CDR2 SNEGSKA (reference sequence). V lost 3 bases and J 3 bases, leaving 9 bases between the germline ends. The length of the CDR3 is 13 residues. The CDR3 DNA sequence: TGCAGTGCTAGGAGGTCCGTCAATCAGCCCCAGCATTTT. Translating gives CSARRSVNQPQHF.